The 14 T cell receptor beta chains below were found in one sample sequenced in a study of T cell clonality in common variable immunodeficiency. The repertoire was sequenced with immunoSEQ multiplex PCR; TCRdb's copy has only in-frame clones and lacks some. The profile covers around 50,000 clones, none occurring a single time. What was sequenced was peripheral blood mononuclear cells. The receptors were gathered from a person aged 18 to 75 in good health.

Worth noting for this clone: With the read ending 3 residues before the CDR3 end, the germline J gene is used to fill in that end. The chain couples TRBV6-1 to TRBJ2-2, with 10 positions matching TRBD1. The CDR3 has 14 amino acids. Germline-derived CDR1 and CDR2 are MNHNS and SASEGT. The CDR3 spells CASSDGTGAEKLFF. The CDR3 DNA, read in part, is TGTGCCAGCAGTGATGGGACAGGGGCTGAAAAG.

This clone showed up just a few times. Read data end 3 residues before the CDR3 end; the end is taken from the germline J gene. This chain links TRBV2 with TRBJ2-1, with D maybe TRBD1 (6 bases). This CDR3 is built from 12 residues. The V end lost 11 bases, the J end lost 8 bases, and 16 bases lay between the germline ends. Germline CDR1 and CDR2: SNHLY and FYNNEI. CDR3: CACTGPGDEQFF. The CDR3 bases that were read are TGTGCCTGCACCGGGCCAGGGGATGAG.

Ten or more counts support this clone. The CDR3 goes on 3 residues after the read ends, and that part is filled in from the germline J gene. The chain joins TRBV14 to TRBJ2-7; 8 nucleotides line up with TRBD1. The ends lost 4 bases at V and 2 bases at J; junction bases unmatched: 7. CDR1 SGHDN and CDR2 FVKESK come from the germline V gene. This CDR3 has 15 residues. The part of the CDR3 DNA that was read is TGTGCCAGCAGCCGCACCGGGACAGGAGCCTACGAG. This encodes CASSRTGTGAYE. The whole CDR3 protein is CASSRTGTGAYEQYF.

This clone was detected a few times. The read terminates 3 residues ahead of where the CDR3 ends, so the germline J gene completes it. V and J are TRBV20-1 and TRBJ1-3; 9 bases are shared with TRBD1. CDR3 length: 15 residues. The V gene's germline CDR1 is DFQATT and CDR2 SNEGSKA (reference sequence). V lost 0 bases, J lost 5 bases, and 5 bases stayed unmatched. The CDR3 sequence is CSAREQGAIRNTIYF. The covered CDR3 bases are TGCAGTGCTAGAGAACAGGGGGCAATTAGAAACACC.

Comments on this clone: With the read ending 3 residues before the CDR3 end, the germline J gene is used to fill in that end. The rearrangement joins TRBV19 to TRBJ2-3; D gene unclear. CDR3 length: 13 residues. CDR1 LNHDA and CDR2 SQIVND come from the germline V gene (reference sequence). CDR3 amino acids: CASSSDSNQPQYF. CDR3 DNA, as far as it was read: TGTGCCAGTAGTTCTGATAGCAATCAGCCG.

The CDR3 region is CASSLISSGRGETQYF. The part of the CDR3 DNA that was read is TGTGCCAGCAGCTTGATTTCTAGCGGGAGGGGGGAGACC. The rearrangement joins TRBV5-4 to TRBJ2-5, with 12 bases that match TRBD2. The CDR3 is cut off 3 residues early in the read; its end comes from the germline J gene. V gave up 1 base and J gave up 5 bases; unmatched junction bases: 6. CDR1 and CDR2 from the germline V gene are SGHNT and YYREEE (reference sequence). This CDR3 spans 16 amino acids.

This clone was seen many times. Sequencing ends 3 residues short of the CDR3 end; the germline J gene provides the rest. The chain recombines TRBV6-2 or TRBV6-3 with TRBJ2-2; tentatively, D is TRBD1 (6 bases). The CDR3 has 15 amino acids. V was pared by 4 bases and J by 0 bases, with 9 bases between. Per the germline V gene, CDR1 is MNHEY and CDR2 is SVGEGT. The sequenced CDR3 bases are TGTGCCAGCAGTTTATGGACAGCGAACACCGGGGAG. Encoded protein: CASSLWTANTGE. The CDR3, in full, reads CASSLWTANTGELFF.

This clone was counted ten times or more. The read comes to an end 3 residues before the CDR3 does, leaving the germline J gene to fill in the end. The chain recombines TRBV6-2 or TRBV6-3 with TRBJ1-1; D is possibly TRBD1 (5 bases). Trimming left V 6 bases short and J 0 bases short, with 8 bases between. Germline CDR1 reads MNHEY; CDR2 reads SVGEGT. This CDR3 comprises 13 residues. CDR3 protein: CASRGHLNTEAFF. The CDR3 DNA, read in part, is TGTGCCAGCAGAGGACACCTGAACACTGAA.

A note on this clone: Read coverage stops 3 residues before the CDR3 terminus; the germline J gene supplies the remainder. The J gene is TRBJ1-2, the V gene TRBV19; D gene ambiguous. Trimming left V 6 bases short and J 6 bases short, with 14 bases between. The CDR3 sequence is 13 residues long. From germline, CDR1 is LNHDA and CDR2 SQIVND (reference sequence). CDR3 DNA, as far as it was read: TGTGCCAGTAGGGGGAGCGGTGGTAATGGC. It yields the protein CASRGSGGNG. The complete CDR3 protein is CASRGSGGNGYTF.

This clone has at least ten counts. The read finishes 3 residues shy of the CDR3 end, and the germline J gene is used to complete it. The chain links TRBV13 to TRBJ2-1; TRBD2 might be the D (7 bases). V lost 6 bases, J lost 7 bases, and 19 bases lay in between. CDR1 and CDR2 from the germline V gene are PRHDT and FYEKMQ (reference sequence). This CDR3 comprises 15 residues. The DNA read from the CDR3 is TGTGCCAGCAGTATGGGGGGGCGAAGAAATAATGAG. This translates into CASSMGGRRNNE. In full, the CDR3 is CASSMGGRRNNEQFF.

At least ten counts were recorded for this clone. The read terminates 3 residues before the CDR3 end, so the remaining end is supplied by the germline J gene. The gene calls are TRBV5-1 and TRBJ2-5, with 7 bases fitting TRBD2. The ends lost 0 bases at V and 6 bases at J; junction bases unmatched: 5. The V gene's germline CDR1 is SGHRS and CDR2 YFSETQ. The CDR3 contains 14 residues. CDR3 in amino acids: CASSLGGGSKTQYF. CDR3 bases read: TGCGCCAGCAGCTTGGGGGGGGGTTCGAAGACC.

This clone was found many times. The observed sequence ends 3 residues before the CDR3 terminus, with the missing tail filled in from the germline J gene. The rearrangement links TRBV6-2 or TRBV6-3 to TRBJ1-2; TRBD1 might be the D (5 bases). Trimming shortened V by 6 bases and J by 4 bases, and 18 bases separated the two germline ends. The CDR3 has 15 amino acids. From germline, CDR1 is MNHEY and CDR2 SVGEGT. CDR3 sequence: CASRTRERRTYGYTF. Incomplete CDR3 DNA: TGTGCCAGCAGGACCAGGGAGAGGAGGACCTATGGC.

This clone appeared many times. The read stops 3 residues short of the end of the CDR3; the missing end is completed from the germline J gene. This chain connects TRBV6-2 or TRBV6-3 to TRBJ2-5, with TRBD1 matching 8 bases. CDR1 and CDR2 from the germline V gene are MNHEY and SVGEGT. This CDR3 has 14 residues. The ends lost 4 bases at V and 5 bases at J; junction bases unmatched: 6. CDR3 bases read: TGTGCCAGCAGTTCCGACAGGGGTTGGGAGACC. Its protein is CASSSDRGWET. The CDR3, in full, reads CASSSDRGWETQYF.

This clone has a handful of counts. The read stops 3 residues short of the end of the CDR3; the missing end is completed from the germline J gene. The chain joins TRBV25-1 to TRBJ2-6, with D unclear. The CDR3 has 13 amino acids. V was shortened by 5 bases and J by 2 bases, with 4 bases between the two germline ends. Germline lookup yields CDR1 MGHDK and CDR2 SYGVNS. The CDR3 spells CASSPTGANVLTF. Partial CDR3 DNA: TGTGCCAGCAGTCCCACTGGGGCCAACGTC.